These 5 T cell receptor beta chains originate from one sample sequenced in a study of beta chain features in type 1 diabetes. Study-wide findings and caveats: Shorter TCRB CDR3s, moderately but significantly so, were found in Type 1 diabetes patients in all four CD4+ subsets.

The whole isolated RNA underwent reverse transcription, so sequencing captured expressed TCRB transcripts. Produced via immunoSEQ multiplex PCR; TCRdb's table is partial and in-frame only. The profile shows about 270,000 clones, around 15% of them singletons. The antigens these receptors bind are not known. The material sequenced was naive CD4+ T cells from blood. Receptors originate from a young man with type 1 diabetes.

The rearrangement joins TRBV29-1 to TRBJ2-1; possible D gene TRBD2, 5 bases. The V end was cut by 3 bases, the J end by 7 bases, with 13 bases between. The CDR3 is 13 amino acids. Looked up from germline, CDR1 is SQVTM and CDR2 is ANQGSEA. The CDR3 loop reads CSVEEDMVNEQFF. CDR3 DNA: TGCAGCGTTGAGGAGGATATGGTTAATGAGCAGTTCTTC.

CDR3 sequence (DNA): TGTGCCAGCAGCTTAGCCAGGGGGCTTGAGACCCAGTACTTC. Translating it yields CASSLARGLETQYF. The chain carries TRBV7-9 and TRBJ2-5; 8 positions agree with TRBD1. Germline V CDR1 and CDR2: SEHNR, FQNEAQ (reference sequence). With 0 bases clipped from V and 5 bases from J, the junction kept 2 bases outside the gene matches. This CDR3 comprises 14 residues. The whole variable domain, remainder taken from reference TRBV7-9 and TRBJ2-5, is DTGVSQNPRHKITKRGQNVTFRCDPISEHNRLYWYRQTLGQGPEFLTYFQNEAQLEKSRLLSDRFSAERPKGSFSTLEIQRTEQGDSAMYLCASSLARGLETQYFGPGTRLLVL.

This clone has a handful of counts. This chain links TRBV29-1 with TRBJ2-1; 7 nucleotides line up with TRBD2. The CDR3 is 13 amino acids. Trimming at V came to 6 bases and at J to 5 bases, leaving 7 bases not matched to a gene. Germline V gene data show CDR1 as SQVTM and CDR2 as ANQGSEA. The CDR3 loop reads CSVKLALDNEQFF. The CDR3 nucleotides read TGCAGCGTCAAACTAGCGTTGGACAATGAGCAGTTCTTC.

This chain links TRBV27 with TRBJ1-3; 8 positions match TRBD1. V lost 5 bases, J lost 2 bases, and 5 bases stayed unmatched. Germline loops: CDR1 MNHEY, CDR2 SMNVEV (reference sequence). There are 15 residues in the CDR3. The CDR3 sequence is CASSTRTGPGNTIYF. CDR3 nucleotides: TGTGCCAGCAGTACGCGGACAGGGCCTGGAAACACCATATATTTT.

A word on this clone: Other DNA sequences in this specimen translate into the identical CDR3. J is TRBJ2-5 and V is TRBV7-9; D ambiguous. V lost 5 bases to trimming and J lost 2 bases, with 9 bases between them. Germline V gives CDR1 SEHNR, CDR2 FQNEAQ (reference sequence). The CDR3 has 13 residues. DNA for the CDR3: TGTGCCAGCAGCCCCCGTCGTCAAGAGACCCAGTACTTC. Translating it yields CASSPRRQETQYF.